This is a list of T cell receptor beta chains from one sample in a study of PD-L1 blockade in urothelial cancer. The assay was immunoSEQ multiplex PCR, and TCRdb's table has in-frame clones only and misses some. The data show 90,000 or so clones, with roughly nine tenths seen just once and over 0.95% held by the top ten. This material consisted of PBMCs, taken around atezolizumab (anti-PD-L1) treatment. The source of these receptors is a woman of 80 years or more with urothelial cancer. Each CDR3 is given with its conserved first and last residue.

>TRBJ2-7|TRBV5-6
CASSTYPGTSGRSHEQYF
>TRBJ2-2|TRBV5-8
CASTPSTSSTGELFF
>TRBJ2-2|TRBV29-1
CSVEVRVQPGELFF
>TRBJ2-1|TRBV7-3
CASSPSLAGGWQFF
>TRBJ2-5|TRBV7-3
CASSTTPSGRMETQYF
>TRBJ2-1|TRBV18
CASSPAGQTLPSEQFF
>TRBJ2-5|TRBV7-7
CASSPQGTAQETQYF
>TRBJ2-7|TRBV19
CASRASGRSYEQYF
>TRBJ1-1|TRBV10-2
CASSETGGPIFIAFF
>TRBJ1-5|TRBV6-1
CASNNPRVLNQPQHF
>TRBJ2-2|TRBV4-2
CASSQDLQGGELFF
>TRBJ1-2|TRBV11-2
CASSLDHPGDGYTF
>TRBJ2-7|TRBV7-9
CASSPRGGFSYEQYF
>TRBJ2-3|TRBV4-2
CASSRISSTDTQYF
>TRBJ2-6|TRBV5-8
CASSLGWGRQLISGANVLTF
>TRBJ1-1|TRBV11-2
CASSLDRTGTEAFF
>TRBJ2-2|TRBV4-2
CASSQERDRNTGELFF
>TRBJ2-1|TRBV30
CAWSLRGGRVNEQFF
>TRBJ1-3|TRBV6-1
CASRAQGGGNTIYF
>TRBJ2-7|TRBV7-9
CASSLLGTGSSYEQYF
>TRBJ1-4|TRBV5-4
CASSPGGEKLFF
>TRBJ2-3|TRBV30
CAWLTRGVAGGFGTQYF
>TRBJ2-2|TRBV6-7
CAGTGKTVTEWNTGELFF
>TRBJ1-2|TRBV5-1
CASSDSSNYGYTF
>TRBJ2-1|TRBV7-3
CASSSDLAGGPYNEQFF
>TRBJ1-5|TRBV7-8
CASSLTPNQPQHF
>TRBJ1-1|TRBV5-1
CASSLGQAPNTEAFF
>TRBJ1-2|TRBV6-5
CASSYSGGNYGYTF
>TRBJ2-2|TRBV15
CATSRFQGLRNTGELFF
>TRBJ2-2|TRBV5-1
CASAPGGSRTGELFF
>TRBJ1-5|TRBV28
CASSLIDQPQHF
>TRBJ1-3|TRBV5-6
CASSTRGVHSSGNTIYF
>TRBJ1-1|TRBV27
CASSLQGGWNTEAFF